The present T cell receptor (beta chain) was sequenced within a study of vaccination and CD4 T cells after COVID-19. Treatment reported: approximately 9-day PBMC culture with coronavirus spike peptide pools or control peptides (ViraFEST assay). First, ViraFEST expanded antigen-specific T cells with peptide pools, and next it sequenced the TCRs. Trimming pared 2 bases from V and 5 bases from J, leaving 7 bases between. Looked up from germline, CDR1 is MNHEY and CDR2 is SVGAGI. This CDR3 comprises 14 residues. There are a few counts of this clonotype. Antigen: not known. The Oncomine TCR Beta short-read assay was applied to DNA of cultured CD4+ T cells. TCRdb redid the calling of the PCR reads with MiXCR, one entry per CDR3 protein. In the table there are roughly 15,000 distinct CDR3 sequences, roughly half of which are singletons.

The sequence was collected from a human donor who had recovered from COVID-19. The chain couples TRBV6-5 to TRBJ1-6; D not resolved. Sequenced: CD4+ T cells from blood, cultured in vitro. For the CDR3, the DNA is TGTGCCAGCAGTTACGGTCAGAATAATTCACCCCTCCACTTT. Translation: CASSYGQNNSPLHF.